The 4 T cell receptor beta chains below were found in one sample sequenced in a study of OX40 agonist ivuxolimab in advanced cancers. The method was immunoSEQ multiplex PCR; TCRdb's version includes in-frame clones alone and lacks a portion of them. Altogether roughly 89,000 clones are present, under 90% being singletons, with the ten largest covering about 1.7%. This specimen was CD4+ or CD8+ T cells sorted from blood, taken in a trial of the OX40 agonist ivuxolimab. All receptors derive from an adult with an advanced solid tumor such as melanoma, head and neck, liver or kidney cancer.

The chain combines TRBV4-1 with TRBJ1-1; possibly TRBD1 for D (5 bases). The germline V gene encodes CDR1 MGHRA and CDR2 YSYEKL. The CDR3 loop spans 16 amino acids. Trimming shortened V by 1 base and J by 3 bases, and 15 bases separated the two germline ends. CDR3 region: CASSQGPGEGYTEAFF. CDR3 nucleotide sequence: TGCGCCAGCAGCCAAGGCCCGGGGGAGGGGTACACTGAAGCTTTCTTT.

This clone was seen a few times. The chain employs TRBV29-1 and TRBJ1-6; the D is unclear. Germline V gene sequence: CDR1 SQVTM, CDR2 ANQGSEA. This CDR3 has 13 amino acids. With 7 bases removed from V and 5 bases from J, the gap between germline ends came to 12 bases. The CDR3 here is CSAEDGDNSPLHF. The CDR3 bases are TGCAGCGCAGAAGATGGGGATAATTCACCCCTCCACTTT.

J is TRBJ2-5 and V is TRBV11-2, with D possibly being TRBD2 (7 bases). V was cut by 0 bases and J by 0 bases, with 14 bases left in between. The CDR3 totals 17 residues. Germline V gives CDR1 SGHAT, CDR2 FQNNGV. The DNA for the CDR3 is TGTGCCAGCAGCTTAGATCGTCGGGGGGCAAACCAAGAGACCCAGTACTTC. Translation: CASSLDRRGANQETQYF.

This rearrangement joins TRBV6-5 to TRBJ1-6, with D possibly TRBD1 on 5 matching bases. Germline V gene data show CDR1 as MNHEY and CDR2 as SVGAGI. Trimming took 6 bases from V and 7 from J, leaving 13 bases between them. The length of the CDR3 is 14 residues. DNA for the CDR3: TGTGCCAGCAGAACCGGGACTTCGAATTCACCCCTCCACTTT. Protein product: CASRTGTSNSPLHF.